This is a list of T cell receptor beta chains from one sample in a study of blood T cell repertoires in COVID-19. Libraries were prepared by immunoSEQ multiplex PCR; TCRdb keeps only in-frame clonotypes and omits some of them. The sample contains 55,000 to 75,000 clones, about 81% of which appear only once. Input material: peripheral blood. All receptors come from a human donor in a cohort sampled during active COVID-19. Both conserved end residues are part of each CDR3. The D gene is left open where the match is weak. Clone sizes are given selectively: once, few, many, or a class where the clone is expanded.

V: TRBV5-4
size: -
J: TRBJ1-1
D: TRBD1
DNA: TGTGCCAGCAGCTCCCGGGACGGCGGACAGGGGAGGTCCACTGAAGCTTTCTTT
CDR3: CASSSRDGGQGRSTEAFF

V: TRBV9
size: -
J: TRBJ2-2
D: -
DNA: TGTGCCAGCAGCCCACATCCTGACAATATCCCGGGGGAGCTGTTTTTT
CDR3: CASSPHPDNIPGELFF

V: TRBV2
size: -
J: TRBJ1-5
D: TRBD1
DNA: TGTGCCAGCAGAGCCGACAGGGCCAGTAATCAGCCCCAGCATTTT
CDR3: CASRADRASNQPQHF

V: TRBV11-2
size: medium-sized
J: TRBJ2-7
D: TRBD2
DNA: TGTGCCAGCAGCTCTTCCCCAGATGGGACTAGCGGTTCCTACGAGCAGTACTTC
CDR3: CASSSSPDGTSGSYEQYF

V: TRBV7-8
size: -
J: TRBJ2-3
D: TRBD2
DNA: TGTGCCAGCAGCTTTCTGACTAGCGGAACCACAGATACGCAGTATTTT
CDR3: CASSFLTSGTTDTQYF

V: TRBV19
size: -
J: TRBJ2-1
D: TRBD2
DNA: TGTGCCAGTAGTACCCCGGGGGGGAGGGACAATGAGCAGTTCTTC
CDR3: CASSTPGGRDNEQFF

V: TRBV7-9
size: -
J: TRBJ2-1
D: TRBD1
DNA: TGTGCCAGCAGCCCAGTAGTGGTACAGGGGGGAGACAATGAGCAGTTCTTC
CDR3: CASSPVVVQGGDNEQFF

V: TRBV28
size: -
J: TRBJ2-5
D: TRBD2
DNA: TGTGCCAGCAGTTTAGCGGGAGGGCCAGAGACCCAGTACTTC
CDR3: CASSLAGGPETQYF

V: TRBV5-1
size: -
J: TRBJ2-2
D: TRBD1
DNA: TGCGCCAGCAGCCCGGAGGCCCGGGACAGGGCAAACACCGGGGAGCTGTTTTTT
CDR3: CASSPEARDRANTGELFF

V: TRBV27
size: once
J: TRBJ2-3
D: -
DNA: TGTGCCAGCAGGAGGTTTACTAGCACAGATACGCAGTATTTT
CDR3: CASRRFTSTDTQYF

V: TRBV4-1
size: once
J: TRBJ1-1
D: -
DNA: TGCGCCAGCAGCTATTCGGGTGGGAACACTGAAGCTTTCTTT
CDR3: CASSYSGGNTEAFF

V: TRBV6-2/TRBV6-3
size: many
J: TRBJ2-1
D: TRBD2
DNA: TGTGCCAGCAGTTACTCCCCTCCAGCGGGAGTCTACAATGAGCAGTTCTTC
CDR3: CASSYSPPAGVYNEQFF

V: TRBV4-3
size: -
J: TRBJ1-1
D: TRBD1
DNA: TGCGCCAGCAGCCATACCAAGGAGGGACAGGAGAACACTGAAGCTTTCTTT
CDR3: CASSHTKEGQENTEAFF

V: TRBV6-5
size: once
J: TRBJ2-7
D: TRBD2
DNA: TGTGCCAGCAGAGAGCGACTAGCCTCCTACGAGCAGTACTTC
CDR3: CASRERLASYEQYF

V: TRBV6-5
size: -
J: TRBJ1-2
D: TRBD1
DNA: TGTGCCAGCAGGTCACAGGGGTGGAATAACTATGGCTACACCTTC
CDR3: CASRSQGWNNYGYTF

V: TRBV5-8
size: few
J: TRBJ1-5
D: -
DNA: TGTGCCAGCAGCTTGTGGCAGGGTTCTCCGCAGCCCCAGCATTTT
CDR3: CASSLWQGSPQPQHF

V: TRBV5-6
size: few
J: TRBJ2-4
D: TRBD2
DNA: TGTGCCAGCAGCCCCGGGACTAGCGGAGTTCTAGCCAAAAACATTCAGTACTTC
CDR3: CASSPGTSGVLAKNIQYF

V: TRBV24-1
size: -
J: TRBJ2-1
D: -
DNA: TGTGCCACCAGTGACCCCTCCGGGGGTTCCTACAATGAGCAGTTCTTC
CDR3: CATSDPSGGSYNEQFF